This TCR beta chain was identified during a study of blood T cells in healthy people across ages. Ten milliliters of peripheral blood were drawn from each donor into EDTA-treated tubes. Trimming removed 4 bases from V and 12 bases from J, with 18 bases in between. Germline-derived CDR1 and CDR2 are SGHVS and FNYEAQ. The CDR3 runs to 13 residues. The second PCR ran about 6 to 11 cycles with a sample-barcoded 5' primer and J-beta primers. A 12-random-nucleotide template-switch adaptor tagged each cDNA molecule. TCRdb passed the 5' RACE reads through MiXCR, listing each CDR3 protein once. The sample has approximately 2,000,000 distinct CDR3 sequences; 39% are singletons.

The chain uses TRBV7-6 and TRBJ1-2; possibly TRBD1 for D (6 bases). Source material: blood. The source is a human donor in good health. The CDR3 DNA reads TGTGCCAGCAGCTCCCAAGGGGGGGGCGGCCACACCTTC. Translating it yields CASSSQGGGGHTF.